The following is a TCR beta chain sequence with its context. This sample was taken from a study of blood T cell repertoires in COVID-19. The CDR3 is made up of 13 amino acids. Deletions cut 7 bases from V and 9 bases from J, with 15 bases between. Germline CDR1 LNHDA, CDR2 SQIVND (reference sequence). TCRdb keeps only in-frame clones here, not all; method: immunoSEQ multiplex PCR. The repertoire holds 110,000 or so clones, with around 85% as singletons. The rearrangement joins TRBV19 to TRBJ1-4; D is unresolved. The sequence was collected from a man aged 45-65 years with acute or convalescent COVID-19. Sequences were obtained from peripheral blood. CDR3 coding DNA: TGTGCCAGTACCACGGAGAGAGGGAAAAAACTGTTTTTT. Translating it yields CASTTERGKKLFF. Variable domain in full (rest from reference TRBV19 and TRBJ1-4): DGGITQSPKYLFRKEGQNVTLSCEQNLNHDAMYWYRQDPGQGLRLIYYSQIVNDFQKGDIAEGYSVSREKKESFPLTVTSAQKNPTAFYLCASTTERGKKLFFGSGTQLSVL.